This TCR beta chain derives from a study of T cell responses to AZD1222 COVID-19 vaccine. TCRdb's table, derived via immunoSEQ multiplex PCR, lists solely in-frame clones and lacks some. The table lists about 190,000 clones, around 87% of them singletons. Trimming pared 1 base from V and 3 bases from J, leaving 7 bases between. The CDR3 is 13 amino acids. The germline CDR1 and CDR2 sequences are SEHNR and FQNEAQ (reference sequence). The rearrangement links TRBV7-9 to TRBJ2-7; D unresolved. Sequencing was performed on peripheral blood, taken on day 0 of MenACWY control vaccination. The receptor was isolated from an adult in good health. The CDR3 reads CASSLVGGYEQYF. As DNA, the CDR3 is TGTGCCAGCAGCTTAGTTGGTGGCTACGAGCAGTACTTC.